This entry lists 27 T cell receptor beta chains sequenced from one sample in a study of cytomegalovirus exposure and HLA in healthy donors. The table came from immunoSEQ multiplex PCR; TCRdb's copy has only in-frame clones and leaves some out. There are tens of thousands of clones in the sample; 85% to 95% occur only once, and 5.8% lies in the top ten. Input material: PBMCs. The origin of the receptors is a woman under 30 in good health and CMV-seronegative.

The V call is TRBV9, the J call TRBJ1-1; the match to TRBD1 covers 7 bases. CDR1 and CDR2 (germline): SGDLS, YYNGEE. The CDR3 runs 14 residues. The ends lost 1 base at V and 4 bases at J; junction bases unmatched: 4. CDR3 sequence (DNA): TGTGCCAGCAGCGTAAACAGGGGCGGCACTGAAGCTTTCTTT. Protein sequence: CASSVNRGGTEAFF.

This rearrangement joins TRBV10-3 to TRBJ2-3; 10 bases match TRBD2. Germline V gene lookup returns CDR1 ENHRY and CDR2 SYGVKD. This CDR3 contains 15 residues. The trim removed 3 bases at V and 2 bases at J, leaving 2 bases unmatched. The CDR3 here is CAISELAGNTDTQYF. CDR3 nucleotide sequence: TGTGCCATCAGTGAACTAGCGGGGAACACAGATACGCAGTATTTT.

J is TRBJ2-3 and V is TRBV5-4; the match to TRBD2 covers 8 bases. This CDR3 is 17 amino acids long. V shed 2 bases and J 2 bases; nucleotides not matched to a gene: 10. Germline CDR1 is SGHNT and CDR2 is YYREEE (reference sequence). The CDR3 loop is CASSFGSGGGHTDTQYF. Here the CDR3 DNA reads TGTGCCAGCAGCTTTGGAAGCGGGGGCGGTCACACAGATACGCAGTATTTT.

This clone occurred a few times. This chain links TRBV4-3 with TRBJ2-1; the match to TRBD2 covers 7 bases. The length of the CDR3 is 15 residues. V lost 4 bases, J lost 4 bases, and 7 bases stayed unmatched. Germline lookup yields CDR1 LGHNA and CDR2 YSLEER. The CDR3 coding sequence is TGCGCCAGCAGCCGAACTAGCGAGGTATACAATGAGCAGTTCTTC. As protein: CASSRTSEVYNEQFF.

This chain uses TRBV7-9 with TRBJ1-2, with no clear D. V lost 4 bases, J lost 8 bases, and 17 bases lay in between. The CDR3 has 14 residues. The germline CDR1 and CDR2 sequences are SEHNR and FQNEAQ (reference sequence). CDR3 bases: TGTGCCAGCAGCTCCCCCGCCCGCAACGGGGGCTACACCTTC. Translation gives CASSSPARNGGYTF. Based on the CDR3 plus reference TRBV7-9 and TRBJ1-2, the full variable domain is DTGVSQNPRHKITKRGQNVTFRCDPISEHNRLYWYRQTLGQGPEFLTYFQNEAQLEKSRLLSDRFSAERPKGSFSTLEIQRTEQGDSAMYLCASSSPARNGGYTFGSGTRLTVV.

The V gene is TRBV12-2, the J gene TRBJ1-1; TRBD1, the D gene given by the table, was not confirmed from the DNA. TRBV12-2 is given as a pseudogene. The CDR3 extends over 17 amino acids. The CDR3 region has the DNA TGTGCAAGTCGCTTCAGGGGATTCCGGGACAGGGGGACTGAAGCTTTCTTT. As protein: CASRFRGFRDRGTEAFF.

This rearrangement joins TRBV5-5 to TRBJ1-1; D is unresolved. This CDR3 spans 11 amino acids. V dropped 1 base and J dropped 6 bases, with 4 bases sitting between them. The germline V gene encodes CDR1 SGHKS and CDR2 YYEKEE (reference sequence). CDR3 sequence reads: CASSLLSEAFF. The CDR3 DNA is TGTGCCAGCAGCTTGCTGTCTGAAGCTTTCTTT.

The gene calls are TRBV6-1 and TRBJ2-2; 7 bases line up with TRBD1. Germline loops: CDR1 MNHNS, CDR2 SASEGT. The CDR3 is made up of 15 amino acids. The junction had 7 bases not matched to a gene; V was cut back by 7 bases and J by 2 bases. The CDR3: CASNPGTVNTGELFF. DNA of the CDR3: TGTGCCAGCAACCCCGGGACAGTAAACACCGGGGAGCTGTTTTTT.

This rearrangement joins TRBV9 to TRBJ2-3, with D possibly matching TRBD2 (6 bases). The V end lost 2 bases, the J end lost 3 bases, and 22 bases lay between the germline ends. The CDR3 spans 18 residues. CDR1 and CDR2 (germline): SGDLS, YYNGEE. Here the CDR3 DNA reads TGTGCCAGCAGCGTCCTCCCGGGAGCCTTTAGAGTTACAGATACGCAGTATTTT. Encoded protein: CASSVLPGAFRVTDTQYF.

The chain combines TRBV4-3 with TRBJ2-1, with TRBD2 as a possible D gene (5 bases). Germline CDR1 reads LGHNA; CDR2 reads YSLEER. The CDR3 totals 14 residues. Trimming left V 0 bases short and J 10 bases short, with 13 bases between. The CDR3 coding sequence is TGCGCCAGCAGCCAAGATCGTAATGGAGGAGAGCAGTTCTTC. Translating it yields CASSQDRNGGEQFF.

The chain has TRBV2 and TRBJ1-6; TRBD1 might be the D (6 bases). The germline CDR1 and CDR2 sequences are SNHLY and FYNNEI. Trimming stripped 3 bases from V and 8 bases from J, with 17 bases between. CDR3 length: 16 residues. The CDR3 region is CASSEGGRRWDSPLHF. CDR3 bases: TGTGCCAGCAGTGAGGGGGGGCGGCGGTGGGATTCACCCCTCCACTTT.

V and J are TRBV6-1 and TRBJ2-5; D not certain. V lost 2 bases and J 1 base, leaving 11 bases between the germline ends. CDR3 length: 15 amino acids. Germline CDR1 and CDR2: MNHNS and SASEGT. CDR3 sequence: CASSESWAVQETQYF. The CDR3 coding sequence is TGTGCCAGCAGTGAAAGCTGGGCAGTCCAAGAGACCCAGTACTTC.

The rearrangement links TRBV7-9 to TRBJ2-3; TRBD2 might be the D (5 bases). The CDR3 runs to 18 residues. Trimming cost V 1 base and J 0 bases, with 17 bases left between them. Germline assignment: CDR1 SEHNR and CDR2 FQNEAQ (reference sequence). Here the CDR3 reads CASSLVSRLRLSTDTQYF. The CDR3 coding sequence is TGTGCCAGCAGCTTAGTTTCTCGACTAAGACTTAGCACAGATACGCAGTATTTT.

J is TRBJ2-1 and V is TRBV19; 8 bases are a match to TRBD1. The CDR3 has 18 amino acids. The trim removed 5 bases at V and 1 base at J, leaving 13 bases unmatched. Germline CDR1 and CDR2: LNHDA and SQIVND (reference sequence). CDR3 protein: CASSPRGHGVGSYNEQFF. CDR3 DNA: TGTGCCAGTAGTCCCAGGGGGCACGGCGTAGGGTCCTACAATGAGCAGTTCTTC.

The chain recombines TRBV2 with TRBJ2-7, with 8 bases matching TRBD1. CDR1 and CDR2 from the germline V gene are SNHLY and FYNNEI. Germline trimming cut 2 bases from V and 2 bases from J; bases unmatched to any gene: 2. The CDR3 loop spans 14 amino acids. CDR3 bases: TGTGCCAGCAGTGAAAGGACAGGGCCCTACGAGCAGTACTTC. It translates to CASSERTGPYEQYF.

The chain employs TRBV5-4 and TRBJ2-7; 8 nucleotides match TRBD1. CDR3 length equals 12 residues. Trimming cost V 4 bases and J 6 bases; bases outside gene matches: 3. Germline V gives CDR1 SGHNT, CDR2 YYREEE (reference sequence). In DNA form, the CDR3 reads TGTGCCAGCAGCCCGACAGGGGCCGAGCAGTACTTC. This gives the protein CASSPTGAEQYF.

The V call is TRBV11-2, the J call TRBJ1-1; D unresolved. The germline V gene encodes CDR1 SGHAT and CDR2 FQNNGV. The CDR3 has 17 residues. V was pared by 3 bases and J by 2 bases, with 19 bases between. CDR3 amino acids: CASSFFLLITANTEAFF. The DNA of the CDR3 is TGTGCCAGCAGCTTTTTCCTCCTTATCACAGCAAACACTGAAGCTTTCTTT. Based on the CDR3 plus reference TRBV11-2 and TRBJ1-1, the full variable domain is EAGVAQSPRYKIIEKRQSVAFWCNPISGHATLYWYQQILGQGPKLLIQFQNNGVVDDSQLPKDRFSAERLKGVDSTLKIQPAKLEDSAVYLCASSFFLLITANTEAFFGQGTRLTVV.

This chain uses TRBV5-3 with TRBJ1-2; D gene uncertain. TRBV5-3 is marked as an open reading frame, function uncertain. This CDR3 spans 14 amino acids. V was clipped by 1 base and J by 4 bases, with 11 bases between them. The CDR3 DNA sequence: TGTGCCAGAAGCTTGTTACTAGGGCCCTATGGCTACACCTTC. Its translation: CARSLLLGPYGYTF.

The chain carries TRBV2 and TRBJ2-2, with 11 positions matching TRBD2. Germline trimming cut 4 bases from V and 5 bases from J; bases unmatched to any gene: 3. Germline values: CDR1 SNHLY, CDR2 FYNNEI. The CDR3 consists of 15 residues. The CDR3 loop is CASSVGTSGTGELFF. For the CDR3, the DNA is TGTGCCAGCAGTGTCGGGACTAGCGGTACCGGGGAGCTGTTTTTT. Based on the CDR3 plus reference TRBV2 and TRBJ2-2, the full variable domain is EPEVTQTPSHQVTQMGQEVILRCVPISNHLYFYWYRQILGQKVEFLVSFYNNEISEKSEIFDDQFSVERPDGSNFTLKIRSTKLEDSAMYFCASSVGTSGTGELFFGEGSRLTVL.

This chain links TRBV29-1 with TRBJ1-2; D may be TRBD1 (5 bases). V was pared by 5 bases and J by 7 bases, with 17 bases between. The germline V gene has CDR1 SQVTM and CDR2 ANQGSEA. This CDR3 spans 13 amino acids. CDR3 bases: TGCAGCGTTTGGGAGGGGACCGGGGGTGGCTACACCTTC. Encoded protein: CSVWEGTGGGYTF.

The chain recombines TRBV5-6 with TRBJ2-1, with 15 bases aligning to TRBD2. J gave up 7 bases and V 0 bases, and 5 bases lay outside the gene matches. This CDR3 is built from 17 residues. Germline V lookup: CDR1 SGHDT, CDR2 YYEEEE. In DNA, the CDR3 is TGTGCCAGCAGCTTGGCAGGACTAGCGGGAGGGTGGAATGAGCAGTTCTTC. Amino acid sequence: CASSLAGLAGGWNEQFF.

The chain uses TRBV5-1 and TRBJ1-1; 8 bases agree with TRBD1. J lost 5 bases, V lost 3 bases, and 6 bases had no gene match. CDR3 length equals 14 residues. Germline lookup yields CDR1 SGHRS and CDR2 YFSETQ. CDR3 loop: CASSSGQGSTEAFF. The CDR3 region has the DNA TGCGCCAGCAGCTCCGGACAGGGTAGTACTGAAGCTTTCTTT.

The gene calls are TRBV6-5 and TRBJ2-2; 7 nucleotides match TRBD2. The CDR3 runs to 14 residues. The J segment lost 4 bases and the V segment lost 8 bases, leaving 7 bases of the junction unmatched. From germline, CDR1 is MNHEY and CDR2 SVGAGI. Here the CDR3 reads CASSWEGGTGELFF. The CDR3, as DNA: TGTGCCAGCTCGTGGGAGGGCGGCACCGGGGAGCTGTTTTTT.

V and J are TRBV5-1 and TRBJ2-5, with D possibly matching TRBD1 (6 bases). Trimming cost V 0 bases and J 2 bases, with 11 bases left between them. There are 15 residues in the CDR3. The V gene's germline CDR1 is SGHRS and CDR2 YFSETQ. CDR3 sequence: CASSLETGFQETQYF. As DNA, the CDR3 is TGCGCCAGCAGCTTGGAGACAGGTTTTCAAGAGACCCAGTACTTC.

The table lists this clone with a count of one. The rearrangement uses TRBV4-1 and TRBJ2-2; 8 bases fit TRBD2. J gave up 7 bases and V 1 base, and 14 bases lay outside the gene matches. The CDR3 sequence is 18 residues long. In germline, CDR1 is MGHRA, CDR2 YSYEKL. CDR3 coding DNA: TGCGCCAGCAGCCAAGTCGAGGTGGCTAGCGGGCAGGTCGGGGAGCTGTTTTTT. Translated: CASSQVEVASGQVGELFF.

This clone has just one count. V is TRBV27 and J is TRBJ1-3; TRBD1 matches at 12 bases. The CDR3 is 16 amino acids. Unmatched junction bases numbered 4, after V lost 0 bases and J lost 7 bases. Germline CDR1 is MNHEY and CDR2 is SMNVEV (reference sequence). The CDR3 spells CASSLSWDRGRNTIYF. Written as DNA, the CDR3 is TGTGCCAGCAGTTTATCATGGGACAGGGGGCGTAACACCATATATTTT.

This clone was counted a few times. CDR3 sequence reads: CASSTTGTADSPLHF. DNA for the CDR3: TGTGCCAGCAGTACAACCGGGACAGCTGATTCACCCCTCCACTTT. This rearrangement joins TRBV6-5 to TRBJ1-6; 7 nucleotides align to TRBD1. The CDR3 runs 15 residues. In germline, CDR1 is MNHEY, CDR2 SVGAGI. The J segment lost 8 bases and the V segment lost 5 bases, leaving 9 bases of the junction unmatched.